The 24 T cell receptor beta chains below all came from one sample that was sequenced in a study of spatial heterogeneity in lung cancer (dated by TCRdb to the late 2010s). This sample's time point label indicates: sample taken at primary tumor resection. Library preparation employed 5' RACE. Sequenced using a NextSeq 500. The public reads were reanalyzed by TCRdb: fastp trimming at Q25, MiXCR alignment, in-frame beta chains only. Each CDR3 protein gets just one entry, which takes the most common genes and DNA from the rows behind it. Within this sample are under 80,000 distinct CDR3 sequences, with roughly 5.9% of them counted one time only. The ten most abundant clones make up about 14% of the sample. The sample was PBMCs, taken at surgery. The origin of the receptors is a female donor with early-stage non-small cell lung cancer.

CDR3 nucleotides: TGTGCCAGCAGTTTGAACCCCCACAGTGGTACGCAGTATTTT. Protein sequence: CASSLNPHSGTQYF. The gene calls are TRBV12-3 or TRBV12-4 and TRBJ2-3; no definite D call. The CDR3 has 14 residues. V lost 3 bases to trimming and J lost 8 bases, with 15 bases between them.

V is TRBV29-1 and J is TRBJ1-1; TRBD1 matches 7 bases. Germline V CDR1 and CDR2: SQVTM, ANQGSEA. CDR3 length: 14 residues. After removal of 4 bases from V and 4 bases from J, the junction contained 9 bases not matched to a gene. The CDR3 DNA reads TGCAGCGTTGGGACGACAGGGAAAGGCACTGAAGCTTTCTTT. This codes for CSVGTTGKGTEAFF.

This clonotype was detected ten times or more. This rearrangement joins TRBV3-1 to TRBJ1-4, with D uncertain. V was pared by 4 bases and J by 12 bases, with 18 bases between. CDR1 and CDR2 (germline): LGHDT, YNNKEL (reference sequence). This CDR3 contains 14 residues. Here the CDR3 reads CASSPDSGLMELFF. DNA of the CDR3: TGTGCCAGCAGCCCCGACTCGGGTCTAATGGAACTGTTTTTT.

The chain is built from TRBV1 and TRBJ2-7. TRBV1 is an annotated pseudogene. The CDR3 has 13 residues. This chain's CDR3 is CTSSPSPYYEQYF. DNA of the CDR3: TGCACCAGCAGCCCAAGCCCCTACTACGAGCAGTACTTC.

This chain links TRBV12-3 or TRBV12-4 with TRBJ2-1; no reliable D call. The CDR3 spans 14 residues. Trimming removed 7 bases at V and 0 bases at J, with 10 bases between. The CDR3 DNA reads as TGTGCCAGCACCCCGGGCAGCTCCTACAATGAGCAGTTCTTC. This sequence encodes CASTPGSSYNEQFF.

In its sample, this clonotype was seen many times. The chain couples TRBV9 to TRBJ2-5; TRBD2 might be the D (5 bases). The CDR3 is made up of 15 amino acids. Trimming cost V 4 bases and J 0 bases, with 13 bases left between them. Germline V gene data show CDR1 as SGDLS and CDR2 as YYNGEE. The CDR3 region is CASSSGVGNQETQYF. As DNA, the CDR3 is TGTGCCAGCAGCTCCGGGGTGGGGAACCAAGAGACCCAGTACTTC.

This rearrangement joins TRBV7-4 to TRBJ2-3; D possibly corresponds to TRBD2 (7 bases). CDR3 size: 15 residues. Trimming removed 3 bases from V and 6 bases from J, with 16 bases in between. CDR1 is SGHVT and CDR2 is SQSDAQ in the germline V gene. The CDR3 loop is CASSLAGAFADTQYF. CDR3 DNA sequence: TGTGCCAGCAGCTTGGCGGGGGCGTTCGCGGATACGCAGTATTTT.

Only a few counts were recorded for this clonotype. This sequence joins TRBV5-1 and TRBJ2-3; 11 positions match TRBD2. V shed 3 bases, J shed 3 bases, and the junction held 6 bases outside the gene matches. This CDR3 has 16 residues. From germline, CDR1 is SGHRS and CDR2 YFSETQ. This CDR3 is CASSWMGLADTDTQYF. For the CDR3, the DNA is TGCGCCAGCAGCTGGATGGGACTAGCGGATACAGATACGCAGTATTTT.

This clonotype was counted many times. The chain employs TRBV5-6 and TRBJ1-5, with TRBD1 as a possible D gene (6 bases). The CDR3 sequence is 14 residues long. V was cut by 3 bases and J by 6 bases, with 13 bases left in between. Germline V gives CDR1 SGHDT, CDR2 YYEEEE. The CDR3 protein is CASSYQGIRQPQHF. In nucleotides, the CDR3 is TGTGCCAGCAGCTACCAGGGGATCCGTCAGCCCCAGCATTTT. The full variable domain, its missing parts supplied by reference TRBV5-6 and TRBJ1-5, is DAGVTQSPTHLIKTRGQQVTLRCSPKSGHDTVSWYQQALGQGPQFIFQYYEEEERQRGNFPDRFSGHQFPNYSSELNVNALLLGDSALYLCASSYQGIRQPQHFGDGTRLSIL.

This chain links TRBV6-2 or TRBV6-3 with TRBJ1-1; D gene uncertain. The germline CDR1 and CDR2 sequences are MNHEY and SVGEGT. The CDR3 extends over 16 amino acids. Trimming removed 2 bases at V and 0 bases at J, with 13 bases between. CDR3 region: CASSYGKAGLNTEAFF. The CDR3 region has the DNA TGTGCCAGCAGTTACGGGAAGGCCGGCTTGAACACTGAAGCTTTCTTT.

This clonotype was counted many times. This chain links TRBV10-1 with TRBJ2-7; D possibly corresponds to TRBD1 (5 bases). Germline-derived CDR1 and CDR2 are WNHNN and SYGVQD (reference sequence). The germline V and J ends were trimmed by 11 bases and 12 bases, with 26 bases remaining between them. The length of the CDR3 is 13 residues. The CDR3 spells CARNRNFRAGPYF. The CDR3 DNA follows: TGCGCCCGCAACAGGAATTTCAGGGCTGGACCGTACTTC.

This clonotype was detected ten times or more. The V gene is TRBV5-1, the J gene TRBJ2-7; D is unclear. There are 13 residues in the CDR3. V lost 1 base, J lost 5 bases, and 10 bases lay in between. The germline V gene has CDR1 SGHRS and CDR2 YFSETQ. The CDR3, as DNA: TGCGCCAGCAGCTTGCCCCCATTACACGAGCAGTACTTC. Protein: CASSLPPLHEQYF.

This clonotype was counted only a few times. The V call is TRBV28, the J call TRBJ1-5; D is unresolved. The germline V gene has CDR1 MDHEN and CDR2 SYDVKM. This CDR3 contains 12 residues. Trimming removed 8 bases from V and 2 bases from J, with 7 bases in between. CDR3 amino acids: CASGAGNQPQHF. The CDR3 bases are TGTGCCAGCGGAGCAGGCAATCAGCCCCAGCATTTT.

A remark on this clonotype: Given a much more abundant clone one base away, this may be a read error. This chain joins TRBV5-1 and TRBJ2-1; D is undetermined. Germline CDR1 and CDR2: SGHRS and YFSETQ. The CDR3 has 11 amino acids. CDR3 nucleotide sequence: TGCGCCAGCAGCTTCGACAATGAGCTGTTCTTC. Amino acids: CASSFDNELFF.

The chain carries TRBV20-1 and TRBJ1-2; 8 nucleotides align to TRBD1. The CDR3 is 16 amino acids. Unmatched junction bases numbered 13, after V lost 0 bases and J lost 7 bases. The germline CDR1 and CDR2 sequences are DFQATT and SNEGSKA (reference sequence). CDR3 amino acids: CSARDPTWTGTSGYTF. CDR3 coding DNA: TGCAGTGCTAGAGATCCCACCTGGACAGGGACGAGTGGCTACACCTTC.

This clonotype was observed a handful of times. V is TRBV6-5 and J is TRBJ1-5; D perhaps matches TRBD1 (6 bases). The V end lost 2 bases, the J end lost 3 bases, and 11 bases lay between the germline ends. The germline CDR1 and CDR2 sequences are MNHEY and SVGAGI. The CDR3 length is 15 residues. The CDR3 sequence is CASSYRGGSNQPQHF. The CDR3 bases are TGTGCCAGCAGTTACCGTGGGGGCTCCAATCAGCCCCAGCATTTT.

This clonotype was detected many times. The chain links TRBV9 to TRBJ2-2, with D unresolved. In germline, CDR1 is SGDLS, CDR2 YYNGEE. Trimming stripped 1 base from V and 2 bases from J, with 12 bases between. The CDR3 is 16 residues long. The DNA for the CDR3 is TGTGCCAGCAGCGTACGAGGCGGACCCAACACCGGGGAGCTGTTTTTT. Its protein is CASSVRGGPNTGELFF.

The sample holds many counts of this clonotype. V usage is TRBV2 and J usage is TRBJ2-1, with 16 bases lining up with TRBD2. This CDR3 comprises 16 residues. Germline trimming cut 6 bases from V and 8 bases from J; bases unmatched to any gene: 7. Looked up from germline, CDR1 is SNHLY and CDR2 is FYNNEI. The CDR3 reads CASRHPGLAGGDEQFF. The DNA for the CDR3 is TGTGCCAGCAGGCATCCGGGACTAGCGGGGGGGGATGAGCAGTTCTTC.

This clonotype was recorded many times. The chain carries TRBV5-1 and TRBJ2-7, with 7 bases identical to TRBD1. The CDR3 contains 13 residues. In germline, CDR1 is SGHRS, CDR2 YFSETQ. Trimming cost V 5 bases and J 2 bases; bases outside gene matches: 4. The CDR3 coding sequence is TGCGCCAGCAGTCACGACAGGGCCTACGAGCAGTACTTC. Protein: CASSHDRAYEQYF.

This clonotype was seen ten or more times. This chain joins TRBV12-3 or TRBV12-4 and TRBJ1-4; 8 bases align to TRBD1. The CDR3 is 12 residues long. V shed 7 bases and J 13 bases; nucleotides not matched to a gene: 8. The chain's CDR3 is CASNKDRGGLFF. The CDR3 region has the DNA TGTGCCAGCAACAAAGACAGGGGAGGACTGTTTTTT.

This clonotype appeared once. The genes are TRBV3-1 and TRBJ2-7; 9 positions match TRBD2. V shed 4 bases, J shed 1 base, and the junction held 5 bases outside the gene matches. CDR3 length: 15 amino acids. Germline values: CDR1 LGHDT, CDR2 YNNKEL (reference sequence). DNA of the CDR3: TGTGCCAGCAGCCGCCCTAGCGGGATTTCCTACGAGCAGTACTTC. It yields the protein CASSRPSGISYEQYF.

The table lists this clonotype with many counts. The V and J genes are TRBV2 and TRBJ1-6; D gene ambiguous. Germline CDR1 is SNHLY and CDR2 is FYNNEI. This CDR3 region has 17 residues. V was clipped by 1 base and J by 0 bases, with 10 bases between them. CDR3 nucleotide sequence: TGTGCCAGCAGTGAAGACCTACAAAGCTCCTATAATTCACCCCTCCACTTT. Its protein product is CASSEDLQSSYNSPLHF.

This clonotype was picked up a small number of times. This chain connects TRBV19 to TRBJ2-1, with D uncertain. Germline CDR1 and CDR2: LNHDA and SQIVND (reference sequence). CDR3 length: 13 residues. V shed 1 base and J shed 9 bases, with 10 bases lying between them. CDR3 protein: CASSIVTSGEQFF. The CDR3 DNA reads TGTGCCAGTAGTATAGTTACGTCGGGTGAGCAGTTCTTC.

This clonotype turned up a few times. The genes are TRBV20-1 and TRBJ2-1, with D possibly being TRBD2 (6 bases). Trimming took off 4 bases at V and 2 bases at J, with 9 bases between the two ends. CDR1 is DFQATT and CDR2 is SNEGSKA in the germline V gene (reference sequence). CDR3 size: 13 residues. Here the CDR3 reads CSATGSTYNEQFF. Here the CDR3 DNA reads TGCAGTGCTACCGGGAGCACCTACAATGAGCAGTTCTTC.